The 27 T cell receptor beta chains presented below share a single source sample, sequenced in a study of T cells in Graves' hyperthyroidism and ophthalmopathy. RNA transcripts provided the source from which TCR beta CDR3 regions were amplified. The primer set for the first-round RT-PCR of the TCR CDR3 was HTBI. From the multiplex PCR reads, TCRdb called clonotypes with MiXCR, one entry per CDR3 protein. The data show about 600,000 distinct CDR3 sequences, 16% seen once. The material sequenced was blood. These receptors were obtained from a woman between 40 and 55 years old with Graves' ophthalmopathy.

The chain has TRBV5-1 and TRBJ1-5; D gene ambiguous. Germline CDR1 is SGHRS and CDR2 is YFSETQ. V lost 4 bases to trimming and J lost 4 bases, with 15 bases between them. The CDR3 runs to 15 residues. The CDR3 loop reads CASSPEGSPNQPQHF. CDR3 sequence (DNA): TGCGCCAGCAGCCCCGAAGGCAGCCCTAATCAGCCCCAGCATTTT.

This clonotype occurred many times. The chain is built from TRBV9 and TRBJ2-1, with D unresolved. The CDR3 has 15 amino acids. CDR1 is SGDLS, CDR2 YYNGEE, per germline. Deletions cut 1 base from V and 9 bases from J, with 17 bases between. As DNA, the CDR3 is TGTGCCAGCAGCGTATTACGGCTGCGTCCTCGTGAGCAGTTCTTC. Translating gives CASSVLRLRPREQFF.

This clonotype was found many times. This chain joins TRBV7-8 and TRBJ1-1, with D perhaps TRBD1 (6 bases). Germline V gene lookup returns CDR1 SGHVS and CDR2 FQNEAQ. Trimming stripped 5 bases from V and 11 bases from J, with 24 bases between. The CDR3 extends over 15 amino acids. The CDR3 loop is CASSVTTGSGSVAFF. The CDR3 coding sequence is TGTGCCAGCAGCGTTACGACAGGTTCTGGGAGTGTGGCTTTCTTT.

The J gene is TRBJ1-1, the V gene TRBV20-1; tentatively, D is TRBD1 (6 bases). The CDR3 has 15 residues. In germline, CDR1 is DFQATT, CDR2 SNEGSKA (reference sequence). The V gene lost 0 bases and the J gene lost 0 bases, with 11 bases spanning the gap. The CDR3 is CSARDWGHMNTEAFF. Written as DNA, the CDR3 is TGCAGTGCTAGAGATTGGGGACATATGAACACTGAAGCTTTCTTT.

Worth noting for this clonotype: A much larger clone differs from this one at a single base, so this may be a read error. The J gene is TRBJ2-1, the V gene TRBV11-2; D unresolved. The V and J ends lost 6 bases and 8 bases respectively, with 17 bases between them. CDR1 and CDR2 (germline): SGHAT, FQNNGV. This CDR3 spans 14 amino acids. CDR3 amino acids: CASSGSLIGDEQFF. The CDR3 DNA reads TGTGCCAGCAGTGGATCTCTGATTGGGGATGAGCAGTTCTTC.

This chain joins TRBV20-1 and TRBJ1-1; D gene ambiguous. The CDR3 has 13 residues. V lost 6 bases and J lost 4, with 15 bases in between. In germline, CDR1 is DFQATT, CDR2 SNEGSKA (reference sequence). DNA of the CDR3: TGCAGTGCCCTGATGTCCGGCCTCACTGAAGCTTTCTTT. The encoded protein is CSALMSGLTEAFF.

The sample holds a few counts of this clonotype. The rearrangement uses TRBV10-2 and TRBJ1-1; the match to TRBD1 covers 7 bases. This CDR3 spans 15 amino acids. CDR1 and CDR2 from the germline V gene are WSHSY and SAAADI. V trimming: 6 bases; J trimming: 3 bases; junction bases outside the gene matches: 10. CDR3 region: CASRDRNRGDTEAFF. The DNA of the CDR3 is TGCGCCAGCAGGGATAGGAACAGGGGAGACACTGAAGCTTTCTTT.

This clonotype occurred many times. The chain is built from TRBV3-1 and TRBJ1-2; 7 positions agree with TRBD1. CDR1 and CDR2 from the germline V gene are LGHDT and YNNKEL (reference sequence). The ends lost 6 bases at V and 5 bases at J; junction bases unmatched: 9. The CDR3 sequence is 14 residues long. CDR3 nucleotide sequence: TGTGCCAGCAGTCCCGGGACAGCCCCTTATGGCTACACCTTC. Translated: CASSPGTAPYGYTF.

This clonotype was detected ten times or more. The chain uses TRBV2 and TRBJ1-4, with 11 bases matching TRBD1. The germline V gene has CDR1 SNHLY and CDR2 FYNNEI. CDR3 size: 14 residues. The trim removed 4 bases at V and 7 bases at J, leaving 2 bases unmatched. CDR3 bases: TGTGCCAGCAGTGGGGACAGGGGGAGTGAAAAACTGTTTTTT. This encodes CASSGDRGSEKLFF. Supplemented by reference TRBV2 and TRBJ1-4, the full variable domain reads EPEVTQTPSHQVTQMGQEVILRCVPISNHLYFYWYRQILGQKVEFLVSFYNNEISEKSEIFDDQFSVERPDGSNFTLKIRSTKLEDSAMYFCASSGDRGSEKLFFGSGTQLSVL.

This clonotype has ten or more counts. The rearrangement uses TRBV11-2 and TRBJ2-7; D call uncertain. Germline lookup yields CDR1 SGHAT and CDR2 FQNNGV. Between the trimmed V and J ends, which lost 1 base and 4 bases, there was a span of 11 bases. There are 14 residues in the CDR3. In DNA, the CDR3 is TGTGCCAGCAGCTTAGTTTCCTCGAATTACGAGCAGTACTTC. Translated: CASSLVSSNYEQYF.

A note on this clonotype: This may arise from a read error, as a much more abundant clone is one base away. V is TRBV30 and J is TRBJ1-1; a weak D match, TRBD1 (6 bases). This CDR3 comprises 15 residues. Trimming pared 5 bases from V and 6 bases from J, leaving 22 bases between. Germline CDR1 reads GTSNPN; CDR2 reads SVGIG (reference sequence). The CDR3 protein is CAWESGTWFFAEAFF. In nucleotides, the CDR3 is TGTGCCTGGGAGTCCGGGACATGGTTTTTCGCTGAAGCTTTCTTT.

This clonotype has a count of ten or more. The chain employs TRBV28 and TRBJ2-1, with 12 bases aligning to TRBD2. Unmatched junction bases numbered 14, after V lost 5 bases and J lost 6 bases. The CDR3 sequence is 18 residues long. In germline, CDR1 is MDHEN, CDR2 SYDVKM. CDR3 loop: CASSIGLAGLKGANEQFF. CDR3 sequence (DNA): TGTGCCAGCAGTATAGGACTAGCGGGGTTAAAGGGGGCCAATGAGCAGTTCTTC.

This clonotype was seen ten or more times. One end of the junction does not line up with germline, which may come from a read error. The chain recombines TRBV7-9 with TRBJ2-1; the D call may be TRBD1 or TRBD2 (5 bases each). This CDR3 contains 15 residues. Germline V lookup: CDR1 SEHNR, CDR2 FQNEAQ (reference sequence). The CDR3 protein is CASSWTIGKKNEQFF. CDR3 DNA: TGCGCCAGCAGCTGGACAATCGGGAAAAAGAATGAGCAGTTCTTC. The complete variable domain, with remaining parts taken from reference TRBV7-9 and TRBJ2-1, reads DTGVSQNPRHKITKRGQNVTFRCDPISEHNRLYWYRQTLGQGPEFLTYFQNEAQLEKSRLLSDRFSAERPKGSFSTLEIQRTEQGDSAMYLCASSWTIGKKNEQFFGPGTRLTVL.

This sequence joins TRBV12-5 and TRBJ1-1, with D possibly matching TRBD1 (5 bases). The germline V gene has CDR1 LGHNT and CDR2 FRNRAP. This CDR3 is 12 amino acids long. V was clipped by 1 base and J by 8 bases, with 8 bases between them. The CDR3 region is CASGLESGEAFF. The DNA of the CDR3 is TGTGCTAGTGGTTTGGAATCAGGGGAAGCTTTCTTT.

This clonotype has a count of ten or more. The chain has TRBV18 and TRBJ2-3; possibly TRBD2 for D (7 bases). Trimming stripped 6 bases from V and 2 bases from J, with 18 bases between. Germline loops: CDR1 KGHSH, CDR2 LQKENI. The CDR3 consists of 16 residues. DNA of the CDR3: TGTGCCAGCTCCCTTGGACTAGGGGGATTCACAGATACGCAGTATTTT. Its translation: CASSLGLGGFTDTQYF.

The gene calls are TRBV5-4 and TRBJ2-7; 11 positions agree with TRBD2. From germline, CDR1 is SGHNT and CDR2 YYREEE (reference sequence). V dropped 4 bases and J dropped 3; count of bases not matched to a gene: 6. The CDR3 spans 15 residues. This CDR3 is CASSPTSGALYEQYF. The CDR3 DNA sequence: TGTGCCAGCAGCCCGACTAGCGGGGCCCTCTACGAGCAGTACTTC.

This clonotype was observed at least ten times. The genes are TRBV29-1 and TRBJ1-1; D remains ambiguous. The ends were cut back, 4 bases at V and 1 base at J, with 10 bases in the middle. Germline CDR1 is SQVTM and CDR2 is ANQGSEA. The CDR3 is 13 amino acids. The CDR3: CSVARGTNTEAFF. As DNA, the CDR3 is TGCAGCGTTGCGCGCGGCACGAACACTGAAGCTTTCTTT. Drawing the rest from reference TRBV29-1 and TRBJ1-1, the complete variable domain is SAVISQKPSRDICQRGTSLTIQCQVDSQVTMMFWYRQQPGQSLTLIATANQGSEATYESGFVIDKFPISRPNLTFSTLTVSNMSPEDSSIYLCSVARGTNTEAFFGQGTRLTVV.

This clonotype was counted many times. The chain joins TRBV18 to TRBJ2-3, with D possibly TRBD2 on 5 matching bases. V was clipped by 6 bases and J by 4 bases, with 17 bases between them. The CDR3 runs 15 residues. Germline CDR1 KGHSH, CDR2 LQKENI. The CDR3 nucleotides are TGTGCCAGCTCCCAGGTCTGGGAGAGGGCAGATACGCAGTATTTT. Its protein product is CASSQVWERADTQYF.

V and J are TRBV9 and TRBJ2-3, with TRBD1 matching over 9 bases. After removal of 0 bases from V and 6 bases from J, the junction contained 8 bases not matched to a gene. The CDR3 totals 16 residues. The germline V gene has CDR1 SGDLS and CDR2 YYNGEE. The CDR3 sequence: CASSVVSGQGVDTQYF. CDR3 nucleotide sequence: TGTGCCAGCAGCGTAGTATCGGGACAGGGAGTGGATACGCAGTATTTT.

Here the CDR3 DNA reads TGTGCCAGCACCGGACAGGGGTTTGGGACTGAAGCTTTCTTT. Amino acid sequence: CASTGQGFGTEAFF. The chain couples TRBV12-3 or TRBV12-4 to TRBJ1-1, with 9 bases that match TRBD1. The CDR3 totals 14 residues. Trimming cost V 7 bases and J 5 bases; bases outside gene matches: 8.

V usage is TRBV7-3 and J usage is TRBJ2-7; TRBD2 matches at 8 bases. The CDR3 length is 15 residues. V lost 1 base and J lost 2; bases outside the gene matches: 4. Looked up from germline, CDR1 is SGHTA and CDR2 is FQGTGA. CDR3 amino acids: CASSLSSGDPYEQYF. The DNA for the CDR3 is TGTGCCAGCAGCTTAAGTAGCGGGGACCCCTACGAGCAGTACTTC.

In this sample, this clonotype turned up a few times. The chain carries TRBV20-1 and TRBJ2-1; possible D gene TRBD1, 5 bases. Germline lookup yields CDR1 DFQATT and CDR2 SNEGSKA (reference sequence). CDR3 size: 15 residues. Here the CDR3 reads CSVEGDFPFYNEQFF. The CDR3 nucleotides are TGCAGCGTTGAAGGGGATTTCCCCTTCTACAATGAGCAGTTCTTC.

The V call is TRBV6-5, the J call TRBJ2-5; no clear D. Trimming took off 0 bases at V and 6 bases at J, with 11 bases between the two ends. Germline CDR1 reads MNHEY; CDR2 reads SVGAGI. The CDR3 loop spans 14 amino acids. The DNA for the CDR3 is TGTGCCAGCAGTTACTCGATCCTAGTTCAGACCCAGTACTTC. Its protein is CASSYSILVQTQYF.

This clonotype came up many times. The chain employs TRBV7-6 and TRBJ1-5; tentative D call: TRBD1 (5 bases). Germline CDR1 reads SGHVS; CDR2 reads FNYEAQ. The CDR3 loop spans 16 amino acids. Trimming stripped 0 bases from V and 0 bases from J, with 9 bases between. The CDR3 is CASSLASGYSNQPQHF. The CDR3 coding sequence is TGTGCCAGCAGCTTAGCGTCAGGGTATAGCAATCAGCCCCAGCATTTT.

This clonotype was counted ten times or more. The J gene is TRBJ2-3, the V gene TRBV28, with 7 bases aligning to TRBD1. V lost 5 bases to trimming and J lost 6 bases; unmatched junction nucleotides: 8. This CDR3 has 14 residues. In germline, CDR1 is MDHEN, CDR2 SYDVKM. CDR3 sequence (DNA): TGTGCCAGCAGTAACAGGGGTCAGGTGGATACGCAGTATTTT. Its translation is CASSNRGQVDTQYF.

This clonotype was detected ten times or more. This rearrangement joins TRBV2 to TRBJ1-1; TRBD1 matches 9 bases. This CDR3 spans 13 amino acids. Germline V CDR1 and CDR2: SNHLY, FYNNEI. The V gene end was trimmed by 7 bases and the J gene end by 3 bases; junction bases not matched to a gene: 3. CDR3 sequence: CASTGQGDTEAFF. The CDR3 DNA sequence: TGTGCCAGCACGGGACAGGGAGACACTGAAGCTTTCTTT.

The chain is built from TRBV2 and TRBJ2-1; possibly TRBD2 for D (7 bases). Between the trimmed V and J ends, which lost 6 bases and 5 bases, there was a span of 20 bases. In germline, CDR1 is SNHLY, CDR2 FYNNEI. The CDR3 contains 16 residues. The CDR3 loop is CASSGKGGGQDNEQFF. As DNA, the CDR3 is TGTGCCAGCAGCGGAAAGGGGGGGGGGCAGGACAATGAGCAGTTCTTC.